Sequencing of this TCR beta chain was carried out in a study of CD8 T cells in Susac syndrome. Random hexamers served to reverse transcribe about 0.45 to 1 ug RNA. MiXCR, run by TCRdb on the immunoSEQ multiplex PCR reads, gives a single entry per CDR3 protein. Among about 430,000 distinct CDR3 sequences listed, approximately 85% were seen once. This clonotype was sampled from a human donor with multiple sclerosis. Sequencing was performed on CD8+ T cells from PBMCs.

The CDR3, as DNA: TGTGCCAGCAGGTCGGGTTTCGCCACTGAAGCTTTCTTT. Encoded protein: CASRSGFATEAFF. The chain recombines TRBV27 with TRBJ1-1; unclear D gene. The CDR3 runs to 13 residues. The ends were cut back, 6 bases at V and 4 bases at J, with 12 bases in the middle. From germline, CDR1 is MNHEY and CDR2 SMNVEV (reference sequence).